What follows are 5 T cell receptor beta chains derived from one specimen sequenced in a study of T cell responses to AZD1222 COVID-19 vaccine. Data came from immunoSEQ multiplex PCR; TCRdb stores just in-frame clones and leaves some out. This sample has roughly 120,000 clones, with around 94% found just once. The sample in question was peripheral blood, obtained 28 days after the second AZD1222 dose. The receptor source for this set is an adult who received the AZD1222 COVID-19 vaccine.

This chain connects TRBV6-5 to TRBJ2-3; 7 positions agree with TRBD1. Germline values: CDR1 MNHEY, CDR2 SVGAGI. The length of the CDR3 is 15 residues. Trimming took 2 bases from V and 6 from J; bases not matched to a gene: 8. The CDR3 here is CASSYQGDSGDTQYF. The CDR3 region has the DNA TGTGCCAGCAGTTACCAGGGGGATTCAGGTGATACGCAGTATTTT.

CDR3 nucleotide sequence: TGTGCCAGCAGTTTCGGACAGACCCTCGGATGGGCTTTCTTT. Amino acids: CASSFGQTLGWAFF. This chain links TRBV28 with TRBJ1-1; D is possibly TRBD1 (6 bases). V was trimmed by 3 bases and J by 11 bases, leaving 19 bases between them. The CDR3 runs 14 residues. CDR1 MDHEN and CDR2 SYDVKM come from the germline V gene.

This chain connects TRBV10-2 to TRBJ2-1; TRBD2 aligns across 14 bases. Germline CDR1 WSHSY, CDR2 SAAADI. The J segment lost 7 bases and the V segment lost 6 bases, leaving 8 bases of the junction unmatched. The CDR3 length is 16 residues. The CDR3 region is CASRATSGRAGNEQFF. The CDR3 DNA sequence: TGCGCCAGCAGGGCGACTAGCGGGAGGGCGGGGAATGAGCAGTTCTTC.

This sequence joins TRBV28 and TRBJ2-1; a weak D match, TRBD1 (6 bases). Germline V gene data show CDR1 as MDHEN and CDR2 as SYDVKM. The CDR3 is made up of 15 amino acids. Trimming stripped 6 bases from V and 3 bases from J, with 15 bases between. The CDR3 region is CASRPQGRRYNEQFF. The CDR3 DNA follows: TGTGCCAGCAGGCCACAGGGTCGACGCTACAATGAGCAGTTCTTC.

This chain links TRBV11-3 with TRBJ2-1, with D unclear. CDR3 length equals 12 residues. The V gene lost 2 bases and the J gene lost 9 bases, with 8 bases spanning the gap. Germline V gene data show CDR1 as SGHNT and CDR2 as YENEEA. In DNA form, the CDR3 reads TGTGCCAGCAGCTTATCCCTGGGTGAGCAGTTCTTC. It translates to CASSLSLGEQFF.